The 15 T cell receptor beta chains listed next were all sequenced from one sample in a study of regulatory T cells in long-lasting Graves disease. Arm-PCR with iRepertoire HTBI primers amplified the CDR3 regions for these TCR beta libraries. A single record per CDR3 protein comes from TCRdb applying MiXCR to the multiplex PCR reads. The sample contains around 510,000 distinct CDR3 sequences, 20% to 25% of which appear only once. Time point defined: persistent/refractory GD, antithyroid drugs over 5 years with positive TRAb. Scientists built the TCR library using RNA that was extracted from PBMCs. Sequenced material: peripheral blood mononuclear cells (PBMCs), taken when the disease was refractory, from a patient treated with antithyroid drugs. These receptors all come from a female donor with Graves disease.

The chain couples TRBV4-3 to TRBJ1-1; a possible D gene is TRBD1 (6 bases). This CDR3 region has 14 residues. Trimming left V 3 bases short and J 6 bases short, with 14 bases between. Per the germline V gene, CDR1 is LGHNA and CDR2 is YSLEER. The CDR3 loop reads CASSHETGSAEAFF. The CDR3 bases are TGCGCCAGCAGCCATGAAACAGGGAGCGCTGAAGCTTTCTTT.

About this clonotype: This may be a read error: a much more frequent sequence differs by one nucleotide. V gene TRBV11-1 combines with J gene TRBJ1-1; 8 nucleotides align to TRBD1. This CDR3 comprises 15 residues. The germline gives CDR1 SGHAT, CDR2 FQDESV (reference sequence). Here the CDR3 DNA reads TGTGCCAGCAGCGCTAGACAGGGGATGAACACTGGAGCTTTCTTT. Its translation is CASSARQGMNTGAFF.

This chain links TRBV5-6 with TRBJ2-7; 12 bases fit TRBD2. This CDR3 is 17 amino acids long. Trimming removed 1 base from V and 0 bases from J; junction bases left unmatched: 5. Germline values: CDR1 SGHDT, CDR2 YYEEEE. CDR3 sequence reads: CASSLLAGGLLSYEQYF. CDR3 sequence (DNA): TGTGCCAGCAGCTTGCTAGCGGGAGGGCTACTCTCCTACGAGCAGTACTTC.

This clonotype appeared a few times. The V gene is TRBV25-1, the J gene TRBJ2-2; no clear D. The CDR3 is made up of 14 amino acids. Germline-derived CDR1 and CDR2 are MGHDK and SYGVNS. V shed 0 bases and J shed 4 bases, with 6 bases lying between them. The CDR3 spells CASSEYPLTGELFF. DNA for the CDR3: TGTGCCAGCAGTGAATATCCCCTCACCGGGGAGCTGTTTTTT.

A note on this clonotype: With a much larger clone just one base away, this may be a read error. The V call is TRBV6-1, the J call TRBJ1-5; possible D gene TRBD1, 6 bases. Germline CDR1 reads MNHNS; CDR2 reads SASEGT. The CDR3 covers 16 residues. The chain's CDR3 is CASSEPLTGSNQSQHF. For the CDR3, the DNA is TGTGCCAGCAGTGAACCGTTGACAGGTAGCAATCAGTCCCAGCATTTT.

This clonotype was counted only a few times. Possible read error: a much larger clone is one base away. V usage is TRBV30 and J usage is TRBJ1-4; D call uncertain. The CDR3 loop spans 13 amino acids. Germline lookup yields CDR1 GTSNPN and CDR2 SVGIG (reference sequence). The DNA for the CDR3 is TGTGCCCGGAGTGTACGTACTAATGAAAAACTGTTTTTT. This translates into CARSVRTNEKLFF.

This clonotype was detected only a few times. The chain has TRBV28 and TRBJ1-5, with D maybe TRBD1 (5 bases). The length of the CDR3 is 16 residues. Trimming stripped 10 bases from V and 0 bases from J, with 19 bases between. CDR1 MDHEN and CDR2 SYDVKM come from the germline V gene. The CDR3 loop reads CATYLEGENSNQPQHF. The CDR3 coding sequence is TGTGCCACCTACTTGGAAGGGGAAAATAGCAATCAGCCCCAGCATTTT.

This clonotype came up a few times. V and J are TRBV7-2 and TRBJ2-2, with TRBD2 identical over 9 bases. The V and J ends lost 6 bases and 7 bases, in that order; junction bases with no gene match: 15. This CDR3 is 17 amino acids long. Germline V gene sequence: CDR1 SGHTA, CDR2 FQGNSA. The CDR3 protein is CASSWGLAGGPVGELFF. Here the CDR3 DNA reads TGTGCCAGCAGTTGGGGGTTGGCGGGAGGGCCGGTCGGGGAGCTGTTTTTT.

This clonotype was seen ten or more times. The J gene is TRBJ1-6, the V gene TRBV2, with a tentative D call TRBD1 (5 bases). CDR1 is SNHLY, CDR2 FYNNEI, per germline. CDR3 size: 16 residues. The V end lost 3 bases, the J end lost 7 bases, and 16 bases lay between the germline ends. In DNA form, the CDR3 reads TGTGCCAGCAGTGAGAGAGAAGGGGCCGAGAATTCACCCCTCCACTTT. Its protein is CASSEREGAENSPLHF.

In its sample, this clonotype was seen a few times. V and J are TRBV5-4 and TRBJ2-7; no reliable D call. The V gene's germline CDR1 is SGHNT and CDR2 YYREEE (reference sequence). Between the trimmed V and J ends, which lost 1 base and 5 bases, there was a span of 7 bases. The CDR3 is made up of 12 amino acids. CDR3 sequence reads: CASSLLRNEQYF. The CDR3 nucleotides read TGTGCCAGCAGCTTGCTAAGGAACGAGCAGTACTTC.

V usage is TRBV27 and J usage is TRBJ1-6; no firm D call. Between the trimmed V and J ends, which lost 6 bases and 0 bases, there was a span of 6 bases. The germline V gene has CDR1 MNHEY and CDR2 SMNVEV (reference sequence). The CDR3 covers 14 residues. The CDR3, as DNA: TGTGCCAGCAGATTTAGCTCCTATAATTCACCCCTCCACTTT. Protein product: CASRFSSYNSPLHF.

CDR3 region: CASRYGNEQFF. The CDR3 DNA reads TGCGCCAGCAGATACGGCAATGAGCAGTTCTTC. This rearrangement joins TRBV10-2 to TRBJ2-1; unclear D gene. The germline V gene encodes CDR1 WSHSY and CDR2 SAAADI. The CDR3 runs to 11 residues. Deletions cut 6 bases from V and 6 bases from J, with 6 bases between.

This clonotype was counted ten times or more. The CDR3 loop is CASSLVAGGPREQYF. CDR3 coding DNA: TGCGCCAGCAGCTTGGTAGCGGGAGGGCCTAGGGAGCAGTACTTC. This chain connects TRBV5-1 to TRBJ2-7; 11 nucleotides line up with TRBD2. The CDR3 covers 15 residues. CDR1 and CDR2 (germline): SGHRS, YFSETQ. V lost 0 bases and J lost 7; bases outside the gene matches: 6.

This clonotype appeared many times. V usage is TRBV7-2 and J usage is TRBJ2-7; 7 bases match TRBD1. The V and J ends lost 5 bases and 6 bases, in that order; junction bases with no gene match: 16. The CDR3 runs to 16 residues. Germline loops: CDR1 SGHTA, CDR2 FQGNSA. CDR3 sequence reads: CASSPIGTAQSGEQYF. CDR3 sequence (DNA): TGTGCCAGCAGCCCGATAGGGACAGCTCAATCTGGCGAGCAGTACTTC.

Ten or more counts support this clonotype. The junction differs from germline at one of its ends, possibly a read error. The V gene is TRBV2, the J gene TRBJ1-4, with a tentative D call TRBD1 (6 bases). The CDR3 spans 11 residues. Germline V lookup: CDR1 SNHLY, CDR2 FYNNEI. The CDR3 protein is CASHADRFKSF. CDR3 nucleotide sequence: TGTGCCAGCCATGCCGACAGGTTTAAGAGTTTT.